This note documents a single T cell receptor (beta chain) sequence. Antigen unknown. The data originate from a study of radiotherapy plus CTLA-4 blockade in lung cancer. Study background: Around 19% of patients responded objectively, and roughly 30% achieved disease control.

The protocol was immunoSEQ multiplex PCR, while the TCRdb copy is restricted to in-frame clones and leaves out a portion. The table includes 43,000 or so clones, 73% detected once. Study-wide results and caveats: Early clone dynamics of blood T cells, plus interferon-beta, reportedly predicted response best. Among blood TCR repertoires after radiotherapy plus ipilimumab, tumor-derived clones expanded.

Trimming removed 3 bases from V and 7 bases from J; junction bases left unmatched: 8. Germline V gene lookup returns CDR1 MGHRA and CDR2 YSYEKL. The CDR3 is 16 residues long. Enrolled patients, whose metastatic non-small-cell lung cancer was chemo-refractory, received focal radiation plus CTLA-4 blockade with ipilimumab. This sequence joins TRBV4-1 and TRBJ2-2, with 10 bases aligning to TRBD2. The sequencing used peripheral blood, collected from a patient treated with radiotherapy plus ipilimumab. The clonotype comes from a human donor with non-small cell lung cancer who had a complete response to radiotherapy plus ipilimumab. DNA for the CDR3: TGCGCCAGCAGCCAGATGGAGACTAGCGGGTTCGGGGAGCTGTTTTTT. Its protein product is CASSQMETSGFGELFF.